Listed below are T cell receptor beta chains from one sample, sequenced in a study of beta chain features in type 1 diabetes. Clones were read by immunoSEQ multiplex PCR, and TCRdb kept only the in-frame ones, dropping some. The sample has 500,000 to 700,000 clones, less than 20% seen once; the top ten hold 0.09% to 0.095%. The sequenced material came from naive CD4+ T cells from blood. The receptor set was obtained from a man between 18 and 35 years old in good health. CDR3s include the opening cysteine and the closing phenylalanine or tryptophan. The D gene is left open where the match is weak. A clone size is listed for some rows: how often the clone was seen (once, few, many), or a class if it is expanded.

V	D	length	size	J	CDR3	DNA
TRBV28	TRBD1	14	-	TRBJ2-7	CASSLPQGALEQYF	TGTGCCAGCAGTTTACCGCAGGGGGCACTCGAGCAGTACTTC
TRBV5-6	TRBD1	18	-	TRBJ1-4	CASSQGARRGATNEKLFF	TGTGCCAGCAGCCAGGGGGCACGGAGAGGGGCAACTAATGAAAAACTGTTTTTT
TRBV28	TRBD1	15	-	TRBJ1-2	CASRPRDRVLYGYTF	TGTGCCAGCAGACCCCGGGACAGGGTATTATATGGCTACACCTTC
TRBV4-3	-	13	-	TRBJ2-3	CASSQVGADTQYF	TGCGCCAGCAGCCAAGTTGGGGCAGATACGCAGTATTTT
TRBV7-2	-	14	-	TRBJ1-2	CASSLVQVNYGYTF	TGTGCCAGCAGCTTAGTCCAGGTGAACTATGGCTACACCTTC
TRBV29-1	-	12	-	TRBJ1-4	CSVIGRNEKLFF	TGCAGCGTCATCGGGCGAAATGAAAAACTGTTTTTT
TRBV5-1	-	15	many	TRBJ2-5	CASTRDQAYQETQYF	TGCGCCAGCACGCGAGATCAGGCGTACCAAGAGACCCAGTACTTC
TRBV25-1	-	13	-	TRBJ2-7	CASSESGTYEQYF	TGTGCCAGCAGTGAATCAGGTACCTACGAGCAGTACTTC
TRBV6-5	-	14	-	TRBJ2-7	CASSYDVLGYEQYF	TGTGCCAGCAGTTACGATGTCCTCGGGTACGAGCAGTACTTC
TRBV28	-	16	-	TRBJ2-6	CASRRTASSGANVLTF	TGTGCCAGCAGACGGACGGCTAGCTCTGGGGCCAACGTCCTGACTTTC
TRBV7-9	TRBD1	15	few	TRBJ1-5	CASSFGTGIDQPQHF	TGTGCCAGCAGCTTCGGGACAGGGATCGATCAGCCCCAGCATTTT
TRBV7-3	-	13	few	TRBJ2-3	CASSWNARDTQYF	TGTGCCAGCAGCTGGAATGCCCGAGATACGCAGTATTTT
TRBV18	-	15	-	TRBJ2-6	CASSPVGSGANALTF	TGTGCCAGCTCACCTGTGGGGTCAGGGGCCAACGCCCTGACTTTC
TRBV18	-	13	once	TRBJ2-7	CASSQTGSYEQYF	TGTGCCAGCTCACAAACAGGATCCTACGAGCAGTACTTC